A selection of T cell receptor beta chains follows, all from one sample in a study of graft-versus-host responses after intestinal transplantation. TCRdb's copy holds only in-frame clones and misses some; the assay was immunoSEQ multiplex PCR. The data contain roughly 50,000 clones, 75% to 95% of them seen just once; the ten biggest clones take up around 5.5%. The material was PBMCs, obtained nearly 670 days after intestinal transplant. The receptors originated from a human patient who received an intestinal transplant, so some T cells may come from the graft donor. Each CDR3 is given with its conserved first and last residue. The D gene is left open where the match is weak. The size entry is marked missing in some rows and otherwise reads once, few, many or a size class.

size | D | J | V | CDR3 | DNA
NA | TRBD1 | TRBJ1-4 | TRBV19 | CASSIVGTGGDNEKLFF | TGTGCCAGTAGTATCGTTGGGACAGGGGGGGATAATGAAAAACTGTTTTTT
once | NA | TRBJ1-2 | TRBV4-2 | CASSPPHDGAGYTF | TGTGCCAGCAGCCCCCCCCATGACGGGGCTGGCTACACCTTC
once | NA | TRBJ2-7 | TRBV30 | CAWSFDPSAGQYF | TGTGCCTGGAGTTTTGACCCTTCTGCAGGGCAGTACTTC
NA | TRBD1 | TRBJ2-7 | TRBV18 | CASSDDRGFNEQYF | TGTGCCAGCTCAGACGACAGGGGATTCAACGAGCAGTACTTC
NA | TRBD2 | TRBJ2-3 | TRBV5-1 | CASSPGLATDTQYF | TGCGCCAGCAGCCCCGGACTAGCCACAGATACGCAGTATTTT
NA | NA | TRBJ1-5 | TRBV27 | CASSIIQGAPQHF | TGTGCCAGCAGTATAATACAGGGAGCGCCCCAGCATTTT
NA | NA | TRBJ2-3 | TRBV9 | CASSHRASEGDTQYF | TGTGCCAGTTCACACCGGGCCTCCGAGGGGGATACGCAGTATTTT
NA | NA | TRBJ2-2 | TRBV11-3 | CASSFVQGPGELFF | TGTGCCAGCAGCTTCGTCCAGGGACCCGGGGAGCTGTTTTTT
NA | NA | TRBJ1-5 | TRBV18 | CASSPRASNQPQHF | TGTGCCAGCTCACCACGGGCCAGTAATCAGCCCCAGCATTTT
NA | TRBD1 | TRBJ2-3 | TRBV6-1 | CASRGQDSDTQYF | TGTGCCAGCAGGGGACAGGATTCGGATACGCAGTATTTT
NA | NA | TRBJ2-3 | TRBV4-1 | CASSQAVPGDTQYF | TGCGCCAGCAGCCAAGCGGTCCCGGGAGATACGCAGTATTTT
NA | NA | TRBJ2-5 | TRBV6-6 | CASSSPGYQETQYF | TGTGCCAGCAGTTCGCCAGGGTACCAAGAGACCCAGTACTTC
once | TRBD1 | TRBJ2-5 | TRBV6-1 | CASSLQGSDQYF | TGTGCCAGCAGCCTACAGGGGTCGGACCAGTACTTC
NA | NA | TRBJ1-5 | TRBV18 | CASSPADYQPQHF | TGTGCCAGCTCACCGGCAGATTATCAGCCCCAGCATTTT
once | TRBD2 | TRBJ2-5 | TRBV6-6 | CASSVLAGQETQYF | TGTGCCAGCAGCGTACTAGCGGGGCAAGAGACCCAGTACTTC
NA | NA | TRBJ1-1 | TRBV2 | CASSDGSHTEAFF | TGTGCCAGCAGTGATGGGTCTCACACTGAAGCTTTCTTT
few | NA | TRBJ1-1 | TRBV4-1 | CASSQDPGARTEAFF | TGCGCCAGCAGCCAAGATCCAGGCGCAAGGACTGAAGCTTTCTTT
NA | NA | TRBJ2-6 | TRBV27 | CASSFDNSGANVLTF | TGTGCCAGCAGTTTCGACAACTCTGGGGCCAACGTCCTGACTTTC
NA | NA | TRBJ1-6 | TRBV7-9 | CASSLGLGDSPLHF | TGTGCCAGCAGCTTAGGTCTAGGTGATTCGCCCCTCCACTTT
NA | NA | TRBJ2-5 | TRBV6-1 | CASSEVGRRQETQYF | TGTGCCAGCAGTGAAGTCGGCAGAAGACAAGAGACCCAGTACTTC
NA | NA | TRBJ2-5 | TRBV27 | CASSLKGRVETQYF | TGTGCCAGCAGTTTAAAAGGCAGGGTGGAGACCCAGTACTTC
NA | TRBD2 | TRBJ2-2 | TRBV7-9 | CASSLQGTSGDGELFF | TGTGCCAGCAGCTTACAAGGGACTAGCGGGGACGGGGAGCTGTTTTTT
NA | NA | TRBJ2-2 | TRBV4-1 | CASSQVAGELFF | TGCGCCAGCAGCCAGGTAGCCGGGGAGCTGTTTTTT
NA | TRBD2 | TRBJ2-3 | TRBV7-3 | CASSPLGLAGDRPLTQYF | TGTGCCAGCAGCCCACTAGGACTAGCGGGGGATAGACCTTTAACGCAGTATTTT
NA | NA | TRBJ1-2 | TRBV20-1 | CSAQGNYGYTF | TGCAGTGCCCAGGGAAACTATGGCTACACCTTC
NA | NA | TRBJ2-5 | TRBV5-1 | CASRAQETQYF | TGCGCCAGCAGGGCCCAAGAGACCCAGTACTTC
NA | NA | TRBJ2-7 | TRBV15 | CATSAKRQAYEQYF | TGTGCCACCAGCGCCAAACGTCAGGCCTACGAGCAGTACTTC